Sequencing of this T cell receptor (beta chain) was carried out in a study of shared clonotypes between healthy human individuals. V was cut by 7 bases and J by 1 base, with 10 bases left in between. This CDR3 has 13 amino acids. In germline, CDR1 is PRHDT, CDR2 FYEKMQ (reference sequence). As regards this clone: Its antigen is still unknown.

Measured with immunoSEQ multiplex PCR; TCRdb has only the in-frame clones, and not every one. This sample has under 700,000 clones, with roughly 95% found just once. Study results and limitations: With few donors, the genetic and exposure-history diversity represented was limited.

CD45RO negativity and positive selection for CCR7 defined naive CD8 cells, a population that excluded terminally differentiated effector memory CD45RA+ cells. Donors were Caucasian adults residing in Nashville, Tennessee, USA. Sequencing was carried out using naive CD8+ T cells sorted from blood. The chain recombines TRBV13 with TRBJ1-1; perhaps TRBD1 as D (6 bases). This TCR came from a woman aged 25 to 39 in good health. CDR3 in amino acids: CASTWTENTEAFF. The CDR3 coding sequence is TGTGCCAGCACGTGGACAGAGAACACTGAAGCTTTCTTT. Looking up the rest from reference TRBV13 and TRBJ1-1 gives the full variable domain: AAGVIQSPRHLIKEKRETATLKCYPIPRHDTVYWYQQGPGQDPQFLISFYEKMQSDKGSIPDRFSAQQFSDYHSELNMSSLELGDSALYFCASTWTENTEAFFGQGTRLTVV.